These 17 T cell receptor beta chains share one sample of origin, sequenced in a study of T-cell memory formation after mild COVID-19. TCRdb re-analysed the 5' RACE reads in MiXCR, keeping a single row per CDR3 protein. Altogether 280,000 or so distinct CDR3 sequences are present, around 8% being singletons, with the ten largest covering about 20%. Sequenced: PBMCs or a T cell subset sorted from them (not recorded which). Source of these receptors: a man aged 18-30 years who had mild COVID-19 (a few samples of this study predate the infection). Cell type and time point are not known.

In nucleotides, the CDR3 is TGTGCCACCGCTTTCGACAGATTCTACGAGCAGTACTTC. This sequence encodes CATAFDRFYEQYF. This chain connects TRBV6-5 to TRBJ2-7; D might be TRBD1 (5 bases). There are 13 residues in the CDR3. Germline CDR1 reads MNHEY; CDR2 reads SVGAGI. Trimming removed 10 bases from V and 3 bases from J, with 16 bases in between.

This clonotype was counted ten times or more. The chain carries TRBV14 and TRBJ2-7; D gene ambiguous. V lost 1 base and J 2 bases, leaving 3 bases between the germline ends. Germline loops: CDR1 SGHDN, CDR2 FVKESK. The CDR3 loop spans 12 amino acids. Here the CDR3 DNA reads TGTGCCAGCAGCCAAGTACCCTACGAGCAGTACGTC. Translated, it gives CASSQVPYEQYV.

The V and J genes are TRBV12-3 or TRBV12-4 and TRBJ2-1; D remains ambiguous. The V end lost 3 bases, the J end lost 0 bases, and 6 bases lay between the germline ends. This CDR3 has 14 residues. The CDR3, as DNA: TGTGCCAGCAGTTTGAGCTACTCCTACAATGAGCAGTTCTTC. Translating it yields CASSLSYSYNEQFF.

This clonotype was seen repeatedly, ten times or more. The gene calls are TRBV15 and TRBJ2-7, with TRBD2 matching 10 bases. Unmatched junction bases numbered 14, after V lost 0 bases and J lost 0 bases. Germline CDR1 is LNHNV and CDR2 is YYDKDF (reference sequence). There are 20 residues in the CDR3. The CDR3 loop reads CATSRDPLSSGGPTSYEQYF. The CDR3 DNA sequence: TGTGCCACCAGCAGAGATCCTCTGAGTAGCGGGGGGCCGACCTCCTACGAGCAGTACTTC.

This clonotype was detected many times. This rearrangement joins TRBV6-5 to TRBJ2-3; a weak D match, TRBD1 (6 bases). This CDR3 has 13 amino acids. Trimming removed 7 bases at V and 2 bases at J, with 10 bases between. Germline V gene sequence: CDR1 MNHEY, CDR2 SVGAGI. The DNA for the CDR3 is TGTGCCAGCAAACAGGGATCCACAGATACGCAGTATTTT. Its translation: CASKQGSTDTQYF.

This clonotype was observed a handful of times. The CDR3 DNA follows: TGCGCCAGCAGACACCCGGGACGTTTTCTCACAGATACGCAGTATTTT. Encoded protein: CASRHPGRFLTDTQYF. The V call is TRBV5-1, the J call TRBJ2-3; D might be TRBD1 or TRBD2, each matching 5 bases. Trimming shortened V by 5 bases and J by 2 bases, and 18 bases separated the two germline ends. This CDR3 has 16 amino acids. The germline CDR1 and CDR2 sequences are SGHRS and YFSETQ.

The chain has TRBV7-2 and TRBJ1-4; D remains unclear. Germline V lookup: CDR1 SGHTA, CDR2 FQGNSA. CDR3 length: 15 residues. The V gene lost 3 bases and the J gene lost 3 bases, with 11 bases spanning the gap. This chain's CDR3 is CASSFQRGSNEKLFF. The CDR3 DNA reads TGTGCCAGCAGCTTCCAGCGGGGATCTAATGAAAAACTGTTTTTT.

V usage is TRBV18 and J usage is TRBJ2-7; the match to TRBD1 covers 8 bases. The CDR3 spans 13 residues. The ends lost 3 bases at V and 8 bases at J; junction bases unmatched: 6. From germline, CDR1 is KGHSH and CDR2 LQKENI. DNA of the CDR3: TGTGCCAGCTCACCCTCGGACAGGGCTAAGCAGTACGTC. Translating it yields CASSPSDRAKQYV.

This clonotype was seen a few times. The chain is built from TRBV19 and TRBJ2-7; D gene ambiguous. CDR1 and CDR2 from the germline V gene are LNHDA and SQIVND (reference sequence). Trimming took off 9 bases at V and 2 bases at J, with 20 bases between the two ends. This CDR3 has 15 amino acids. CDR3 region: CASLDKATAPYEQYF. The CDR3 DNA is TGTGCCAGCCTGGATAAGGCAACCGCCCCCTACGAGCAGTACTTC.

The CDR3 reads CASSYRGGMADTQYF. The CDR3 DNA follows: TGTGCCAGCAGTTACCGGGGGGGGATGGCAGATACGCAGTATTTT. The rearrangement links TRBV6-5 to TRBJ2-3; 8 bases match TRBD2. The V gene's germline CDR1 is MNHEY and CDR2 SVGAGI. V was pared by 2 bases and J by 4 bases, with 5 bases of the junction left unmatched. This CDR3 is 15 amino acids long.

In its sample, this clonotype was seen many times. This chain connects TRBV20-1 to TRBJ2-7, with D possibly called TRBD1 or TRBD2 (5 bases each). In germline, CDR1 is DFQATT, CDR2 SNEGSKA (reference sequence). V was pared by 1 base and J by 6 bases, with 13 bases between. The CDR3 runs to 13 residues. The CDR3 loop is CSARVVGGGEQYF. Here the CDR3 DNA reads TGCAGTGCTAGAGTCGTTGGGGGTGGCGAGCAGTACTTC.

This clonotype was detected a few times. CDR3 sequence (DNA): TGTGCCAGCAGTCAGGGGTCGGCCTATAATTCACCCCTCCACTTT. Translation gives CASSQGSAYNSPLHF. The chain combines TRBV6-5 with TRBJ1-6, with a possible D match to TRBD1 (6 bases). Germline loops: CDR1 MNHEY, CDR2 SVGAGI. With 5 bases removed from V and 2 bases from J, the gap between germline ends came to 10 bases. The CDR3 sequence is 15 residues long.

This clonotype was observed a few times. The DNA of the CDR3 is TGTGCCAGCAGCTACGTAACAGGGACGAATGAGCAGTTCTTC. This sequence encodes CASSYVTGTNEQFF. The chain has TRBV7-8 and TRBJ2-1; the D gene is possibly TRBD1 (6 bases). V lost 4 bases and J lost 7, with 14 bases in between. Per the germline V gene, CDR1 is SGHVS and CDR2 is FQNEAQ. The CDR3 loop spans 14 amino acids.

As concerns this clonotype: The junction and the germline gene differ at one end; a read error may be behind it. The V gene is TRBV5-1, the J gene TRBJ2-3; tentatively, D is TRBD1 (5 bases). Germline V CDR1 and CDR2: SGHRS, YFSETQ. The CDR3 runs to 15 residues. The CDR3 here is CAISLFRDSADTQYF. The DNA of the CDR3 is TGCGCCATCAGCTTGTTCAGGGATTCAGCAGATACGCAGTATTTT.

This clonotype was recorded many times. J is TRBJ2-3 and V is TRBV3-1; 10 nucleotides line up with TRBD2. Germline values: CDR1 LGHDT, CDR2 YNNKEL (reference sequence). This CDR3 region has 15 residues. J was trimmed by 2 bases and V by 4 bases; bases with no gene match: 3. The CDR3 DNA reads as TGTGCCAGCAGCCCCCTAGCGGGGGTCACAGATACGCAGTATTTT. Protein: CASSPLAGVTDTQYF.

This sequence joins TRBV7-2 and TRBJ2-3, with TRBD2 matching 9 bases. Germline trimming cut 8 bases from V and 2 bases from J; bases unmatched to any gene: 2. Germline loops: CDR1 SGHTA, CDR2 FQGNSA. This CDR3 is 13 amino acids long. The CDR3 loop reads CASGGGDTDTQYF. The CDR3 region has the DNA TGTGCCAGCGGCGGGGGGGACACAGATACGCAGTATTTT.

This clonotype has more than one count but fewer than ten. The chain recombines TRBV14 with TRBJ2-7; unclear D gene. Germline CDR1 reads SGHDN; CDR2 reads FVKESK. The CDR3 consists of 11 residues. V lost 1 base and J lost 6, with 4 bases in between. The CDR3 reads CASSQGREQYF. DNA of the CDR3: TGTGCCAGCAGCCAAGGCCGCGAGCAGTACTTC.